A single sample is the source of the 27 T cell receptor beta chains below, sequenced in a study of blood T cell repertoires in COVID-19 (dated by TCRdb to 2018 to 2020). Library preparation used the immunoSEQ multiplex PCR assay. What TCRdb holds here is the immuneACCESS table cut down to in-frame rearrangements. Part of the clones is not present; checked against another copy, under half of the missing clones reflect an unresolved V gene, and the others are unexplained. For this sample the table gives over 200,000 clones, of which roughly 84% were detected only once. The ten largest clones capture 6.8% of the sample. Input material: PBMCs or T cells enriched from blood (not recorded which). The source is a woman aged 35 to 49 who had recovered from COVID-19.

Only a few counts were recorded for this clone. CDR3 nucleotide sequence: TGTGCCAGCAGTTCGTCCATCCTGGGCCCTCGGCCCCAGCATTTT. Its translation: CASSSSILGPRPQHF. The chain couples TRBV28 to TRBJ1-5; D is undetermined. The CDR3 runs 15 residues. Trimming removed 4 bases from V and 9 bases from J, with 19 bases in between. Per germline, CDR1 MDHEN and CDR2 SYDVKM.

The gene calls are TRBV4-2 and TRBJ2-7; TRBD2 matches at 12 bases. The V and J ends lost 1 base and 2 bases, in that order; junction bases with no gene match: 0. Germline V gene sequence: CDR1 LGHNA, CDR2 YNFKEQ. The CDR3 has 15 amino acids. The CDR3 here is CASSQGTSGTYEQYF. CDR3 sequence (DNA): TGTGCCAGCAGCCAAGGGACTAGCGGGACCTACGAGCAGTACTTC.

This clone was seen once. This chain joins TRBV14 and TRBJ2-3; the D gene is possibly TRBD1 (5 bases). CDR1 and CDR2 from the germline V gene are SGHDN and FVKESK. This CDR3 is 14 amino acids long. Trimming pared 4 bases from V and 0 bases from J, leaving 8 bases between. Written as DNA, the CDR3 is TGTGCCAGCAGCCGGACAACTAGCACAGATACGCAGTATTTT. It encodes CASSRTTSTDTQYF.

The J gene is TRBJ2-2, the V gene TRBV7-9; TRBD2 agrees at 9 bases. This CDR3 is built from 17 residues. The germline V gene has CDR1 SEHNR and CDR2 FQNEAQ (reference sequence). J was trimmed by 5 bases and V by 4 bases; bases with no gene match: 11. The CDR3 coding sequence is TGTGCCAGCAGCTCCCCATTAGCGGGAGTACAGACCGGGGAGCTGTTTTTT. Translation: CASSSPLAGVQTGELFF.

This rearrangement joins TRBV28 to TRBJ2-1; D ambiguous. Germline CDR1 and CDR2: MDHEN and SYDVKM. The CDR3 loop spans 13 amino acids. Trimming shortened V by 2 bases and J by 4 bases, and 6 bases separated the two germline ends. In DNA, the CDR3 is TGTGCCAGCAGTTTACCACAGTACAATGAGCAGTTCTTC. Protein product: CASSLPQYNEQFF.

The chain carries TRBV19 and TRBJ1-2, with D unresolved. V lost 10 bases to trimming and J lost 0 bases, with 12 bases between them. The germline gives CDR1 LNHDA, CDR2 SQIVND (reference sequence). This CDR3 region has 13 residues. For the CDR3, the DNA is TGTGCCACCGAGGGAGTAGCTAACTATGGCTACACCTTC. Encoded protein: CATEGVANYGYTF.

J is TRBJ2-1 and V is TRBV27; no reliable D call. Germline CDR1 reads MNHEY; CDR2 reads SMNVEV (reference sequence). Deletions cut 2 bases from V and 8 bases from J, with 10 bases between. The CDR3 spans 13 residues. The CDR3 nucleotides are TGTGCCAGCAGTTTACCTAGATCCTATGAGCAGTTCTTC. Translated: CASSLPRSYEQFF.

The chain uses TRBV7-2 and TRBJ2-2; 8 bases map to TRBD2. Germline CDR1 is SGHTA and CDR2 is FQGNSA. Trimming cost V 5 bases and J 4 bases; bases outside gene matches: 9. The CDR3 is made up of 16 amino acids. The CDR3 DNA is TGTGCCAGCAGCCCTCGGACTAGCTCGGGCACCGGGGAGCTGTTTTTT. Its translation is CASSPRTSSGTGELFF.

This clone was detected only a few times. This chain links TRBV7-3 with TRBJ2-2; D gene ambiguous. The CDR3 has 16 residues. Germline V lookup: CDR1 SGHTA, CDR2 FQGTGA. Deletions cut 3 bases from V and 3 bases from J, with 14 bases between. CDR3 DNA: TGTGCCAGCAGCTTCGTGGGCGTTACTGACACCGGGGAGCTGTTTTTT. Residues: CASSFVGVTDTGELFF.

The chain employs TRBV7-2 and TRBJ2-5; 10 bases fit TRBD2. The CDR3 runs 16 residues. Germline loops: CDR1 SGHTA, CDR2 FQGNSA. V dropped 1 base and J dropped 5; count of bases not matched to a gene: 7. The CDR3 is CASSLDASGSGETQYF. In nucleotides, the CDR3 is TGTGCCAGCAGCTTAGATGCTAGCGGGAGCGGGGAGACCCAGTACTTC. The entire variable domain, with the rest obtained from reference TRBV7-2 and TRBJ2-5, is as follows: GAGVSQSPSNKVTEKGKDVELRCDPISGHTALYWYRQSLGQGLEFLIYFQGNSAPDKSGLPSDRFSAERTGGSVSTLTIQRTQQEDSAVYLCASSLDASGSGETQYFGPGTRLLVL.

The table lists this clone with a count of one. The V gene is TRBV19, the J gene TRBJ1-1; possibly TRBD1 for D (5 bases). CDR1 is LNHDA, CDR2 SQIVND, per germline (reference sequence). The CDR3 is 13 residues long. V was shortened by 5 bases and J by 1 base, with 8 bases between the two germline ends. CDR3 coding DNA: TGTGCCAGTAGTCCTGGACAGAACACTGAAGCTTTCTTT. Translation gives CASSPGQNTEAFF.

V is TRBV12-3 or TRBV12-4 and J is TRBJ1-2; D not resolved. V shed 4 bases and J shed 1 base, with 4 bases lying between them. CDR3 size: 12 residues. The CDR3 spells CASSWSNYGYTF. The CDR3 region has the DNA TGTGCCAGCAGTTGGAGTAACTATGGCTACACCTTC.

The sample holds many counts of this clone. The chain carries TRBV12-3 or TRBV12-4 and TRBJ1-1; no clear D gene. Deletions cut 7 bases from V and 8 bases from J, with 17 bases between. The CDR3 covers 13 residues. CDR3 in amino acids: CASTLGRTFEAFF. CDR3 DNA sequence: TGTGCCAGCACCTTGGGGAGGACTTTCGAAGCTTTCTTT.

The CDR3 region has the DNA TGTGCCAGCAGACAGGGGGATTCACCCCTCCACTTT. Encoded protein: CASRQGDSPLHF. J is TRBJ1-6 and V is TRBV28; TRBD1 agrees at 8 bases. CDR1 is MDHEN, CDR2 SYDVKM, per germline. V lost 6 bases, J lost 8 bases, and 0 bases stayed unmatched. The CDR3 length is 12 residues.

CDR3 coding DNA: TGTGCCAGCAGGAAGGGACAGGCGGTTAATTCACCCCTCCACTTT. This translates into CASRKGQAVNSPLHF. The chain combines TRBV6-5 with TRBJ1-6; TRBD1 matches 8 bases. The V and J ends lost 6 bases and 6 bases, in that order; junction bases with no gene match: 7. The length of the CDR3 is 15 residues. The germline gives CDR1 MNHEY, CDR2 SVGAGI.

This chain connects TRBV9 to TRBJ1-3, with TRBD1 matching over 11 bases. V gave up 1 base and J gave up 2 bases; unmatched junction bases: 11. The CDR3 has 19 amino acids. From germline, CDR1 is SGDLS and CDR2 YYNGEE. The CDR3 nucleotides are TGTGCCAGCAGCGTAACTCCCGGGACAGGGGGGCTCGCTGGAAACACCATATATTTT. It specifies CASSVTPGTGGLAGNTIYF.

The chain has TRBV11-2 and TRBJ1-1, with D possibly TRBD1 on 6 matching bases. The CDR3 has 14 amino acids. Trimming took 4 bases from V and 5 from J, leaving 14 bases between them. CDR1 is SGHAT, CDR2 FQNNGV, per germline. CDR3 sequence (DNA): TGTGCCAGCAGCTCCATCAGGGGATATACTGAAGCTTTCTTT. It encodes CASSSIRGYTEAFF.

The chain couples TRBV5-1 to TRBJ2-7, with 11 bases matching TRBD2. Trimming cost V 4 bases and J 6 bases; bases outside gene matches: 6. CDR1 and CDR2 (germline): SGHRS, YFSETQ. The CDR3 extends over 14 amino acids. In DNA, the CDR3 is TGCGCCAGCAGCCTAACTAGCGGGAGAGGCGAGCAGTACGTC. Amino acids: CASSLTSGRGEQYV.

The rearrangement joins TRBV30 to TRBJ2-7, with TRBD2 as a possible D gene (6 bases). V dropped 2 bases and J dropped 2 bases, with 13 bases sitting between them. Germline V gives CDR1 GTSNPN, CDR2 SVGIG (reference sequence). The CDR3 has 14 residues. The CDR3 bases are TGTGCCTGGAGTTCGGGGCTAGCGACCTACGAGCAGTACGTC. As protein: CAWSSGLATYEQYV.

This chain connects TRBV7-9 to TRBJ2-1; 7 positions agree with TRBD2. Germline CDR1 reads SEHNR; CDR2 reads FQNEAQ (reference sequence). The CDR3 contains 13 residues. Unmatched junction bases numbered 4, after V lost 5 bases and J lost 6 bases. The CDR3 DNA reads TGTGCCAGCAGCCCCAGACTAGCCAATGAGCAGTTCTTC. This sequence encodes CASSPRLANEQFF.

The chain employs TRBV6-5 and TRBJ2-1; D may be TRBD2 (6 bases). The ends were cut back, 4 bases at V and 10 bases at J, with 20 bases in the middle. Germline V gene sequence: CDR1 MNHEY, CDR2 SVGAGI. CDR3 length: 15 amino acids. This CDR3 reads CASSSPLATVWEQFF. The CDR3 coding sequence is TGTGCCAGCAGTTCACCCCTAGCGACGGTTTGGGAGCAGTTCTTC.

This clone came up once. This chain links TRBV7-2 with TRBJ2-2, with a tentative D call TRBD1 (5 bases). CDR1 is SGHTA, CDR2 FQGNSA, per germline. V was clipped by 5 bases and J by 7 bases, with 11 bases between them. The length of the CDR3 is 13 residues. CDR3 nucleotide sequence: TGTGCCAGCAGCCCCCAGGGCAGCGGGGAGCTGTTTTTT. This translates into CASSPQGSGELFF.

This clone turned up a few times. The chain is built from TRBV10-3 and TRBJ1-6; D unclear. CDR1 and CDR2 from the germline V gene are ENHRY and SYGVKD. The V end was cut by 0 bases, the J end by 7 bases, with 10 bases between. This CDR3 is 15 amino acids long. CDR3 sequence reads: CAISESPGKNSPLHF. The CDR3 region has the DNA TGTGCCATCAGTGAGTCACCGGGGAAGAATTCACCCCTCCACTTT.

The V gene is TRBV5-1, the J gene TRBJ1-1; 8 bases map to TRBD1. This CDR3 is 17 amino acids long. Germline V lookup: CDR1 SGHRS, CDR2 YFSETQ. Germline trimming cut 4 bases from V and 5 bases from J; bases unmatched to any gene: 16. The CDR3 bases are TGCGCCAGCAGCCCGGGGGTGGCAGGGGGCGCGGTAACTGAAGCTTTCTTT. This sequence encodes CASSPGVAGGAVTEAFF.

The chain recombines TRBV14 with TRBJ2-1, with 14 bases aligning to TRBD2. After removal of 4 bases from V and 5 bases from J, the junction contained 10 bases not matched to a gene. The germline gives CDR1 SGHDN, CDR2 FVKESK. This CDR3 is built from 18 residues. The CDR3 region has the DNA TGTGCCAGCAGCCTAGGGACTAGCGGGAGAAGGAGGGACAATGAGCAGTTCTTC. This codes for CASSLGTSGRRRDNEQFF.

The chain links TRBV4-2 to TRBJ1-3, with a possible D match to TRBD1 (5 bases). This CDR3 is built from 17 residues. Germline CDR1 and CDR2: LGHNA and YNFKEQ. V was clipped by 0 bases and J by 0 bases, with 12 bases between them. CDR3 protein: CASSQEGPNISGNTIYF. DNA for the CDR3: TGTGCCAGCAGCCAAGAGGGGCCGAACATCTCTGGAAACACCATATATTTT.

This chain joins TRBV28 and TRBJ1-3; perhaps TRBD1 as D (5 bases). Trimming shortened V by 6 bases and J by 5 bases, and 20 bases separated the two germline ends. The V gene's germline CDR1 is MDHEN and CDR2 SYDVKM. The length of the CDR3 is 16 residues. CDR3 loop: CASSQSVGGLRNTIYF. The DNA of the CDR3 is TGTGCCAGCAGCCAATCCGTGGGGGGTTTGCGAAACACCATATATTTT.